The clone carrying this T cell receptor (beta chain) was counted once. Its antigen remains unidentified. The data derive from a study of cytomegalovirus exposure and HLA in healthy donors. Study summary: Inside one of the first data releases sat about 85 million unique TCRs taken from HLA-typed donors. Study conclusions and caveats: Indistinguishability led to the exclusion of some V segments, TRBV6-2 and TRBV6-3 included.

The PCR ran on 60 Vbeta and 13 Jbeta primers. Study processing details: Some 10 million of the 60 million to 90 million unique TCR beta chains counted in a later analysis were shared. Sequencing used immunoSEQ multiplex PCR; TCRdb keeps in-frame clones, though not all of them. Clonal size and the V and J genes are those of that table, whereas D and trimming came from the DNA. The sample has 95,000 or so clones, approximately 70% seen once. CDR1 and CDR2 from the germline V gene are SGHRS and YFSETQ. CDR3 length equals 17 residues. Unmatched junction bases numbered 5, after V lost 1 base and J lost 2 bases.

The genes are TRBV5-1 and TRBJ2-4; 11 bases are a match to TRBD1. This TCR derives from a woman aged 50 to 65 in good health and CMV-seropositive. Sequencing was done on a sample of PBMCs. The CDR3: CASSLLGQGATKNIQYF. The DNA for the CDR3 is TGCGCCAGCAGCTTGCTAGGACAGGGGGCAACCAAAAACATTCAGTACTTC. Drawing the rest from reference TRBV5-1 and TRBJ2-4, the complete variable domain is KAGVTQTPRYLIKTRGQQVTLSCSPISGHRSVSWYQQTPGQGLQFLFEYFSETQRNKGNFPGRFSGRQFSNSRSEMNVSTLELGDSALYLCASSLLGQGATKNIQYFGAGTRLSVL.